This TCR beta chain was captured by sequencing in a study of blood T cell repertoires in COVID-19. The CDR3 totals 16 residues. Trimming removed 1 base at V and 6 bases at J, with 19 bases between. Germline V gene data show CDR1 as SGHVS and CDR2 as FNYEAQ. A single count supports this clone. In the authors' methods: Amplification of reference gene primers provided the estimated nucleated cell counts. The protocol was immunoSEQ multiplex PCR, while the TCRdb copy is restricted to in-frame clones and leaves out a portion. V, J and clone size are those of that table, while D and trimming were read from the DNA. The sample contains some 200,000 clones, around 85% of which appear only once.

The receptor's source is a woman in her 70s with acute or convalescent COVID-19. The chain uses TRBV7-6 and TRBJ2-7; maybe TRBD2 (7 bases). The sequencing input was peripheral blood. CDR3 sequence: CASSLVSAGEGGEQYF. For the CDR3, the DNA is TGTGCCAGCAGCTTAGTCTCGGCGGGAGAAGGGGGCGAGCAGTACTTC.